These T cell receptor beta chains were read from a single sample in a study of blood T cell repertoires in COVID-19. Profiling relied on immunoSEQ multiplex PCR, and the TCRdb table lists in-frame clones only, not all of them. The sample holds about 60,000 clones, around 89% seen once. Material for sequencing was peripheral blood. The receptors were gathered from a man aged 55 to 70 with active COVID-19. Each CDR3 is given with its conserved first and last residue. D genes are given only for firm matches. Some rows have no size entry. The others give once, few or many, or a class for an expanded clone.

d_call | j_call | clone_size | v_call | cdr3_nt | cdr3_aa
. | TRBJ2-6 | once | TRBV28 | TGTGCCAGCAGTTTATTGGTCAGGGGCTCTGGGGCCAACGTCCTGACTTTC | CASSLLVRGSGANVLTF
TRBD2 | TRBJ2-1 | . | TRBV6-4 | TGTGCCAGCAGTGAACTAGCGGGGTACAATGAGCAGTTCTTC | CASSELAGYNEQFF
. | TRBJ1-2 | . | TRBV10-3 | TGTGCCATCAGTGAGTCTTTCAAAAATAACTATGGCTACACCTTC | CAISESFKNNYGYTF
TRBD1 | TRBJ2-5 | . | TRBV5-4 | TGTGCCAGCAGCCGCCCTAGTGGACAGGGACGAGAGACCCAGTACTTC | CASSRPSGQGRETQYF
TRBD2 | TRBJ2-1 | once | TRBV5-6 | TGTGCCAGCAGCAATCCTTCATCGGGGGGAACCTACAATGAGCAGTTCTTC | CASSNPSSGGTYNEQFF
. | TRBJ1-2 | . | TRBV5-1 | TGCGCCAGCAGCTTGGGACAGTCTCCTAACTATGGCTACACCTTC | CASSLGQSPNYGYTF
. | TRBJ2-5 | . | TRBV11-2 | TGTGCCAGCAGGACCTTCCAGGGGCCCCAAGAGACCCAGTACTTC | CASRTFQGPQETQYF
TRBD2 | TRBJ2-1 | . | TRBV4-2 | TGTGCCAGCAGCCAAGATAGGAGCGGGAGCACCGGTGAGCAGTTCTTC | CASSQDRSGSTGEQFF
. | TRBJ2-1 | . | TRBV15 | TGTGCCACCAGCAGAGATATCGAGGGTGAGCAGTTCTTC | CATSRDIEGEQFF
TRBD2 | TRBJ2-1 | once | TRBV27 | TGTGCCAGCAGTTTCGGACTAGGCTACAATGAGCAGTTCTTC | CASSFGLGYNEQFF
. | TRBJ2-1 | . | TRBV4-2 | TGTGCCAGCAGCCAAGATTCCGGGAGTAAGGGCAATGAGCAGTTCTTC | CASSQDSGSKGNEQFF
. | TRBJ2-3 | . | TRBV9 | TGTGCCAGCAGCACCAACAGGGTTCAGAGCACAGATACGCAGTATTTT | CASSTNRVQSTDTQYF
. | TRBJ1-5 | . | TRBV9 | TGTGCCAGCAGCGTCAGCGGTGGTCAGCCCCAGCATTTT | CASSVSGGQPQHF
. | TRBJ1-3 | . | TRBV19 | TGTGCCAGTAGGAATTACAGGGTGTCTGGAAACACCATATATTTT | CASRNYRVSGNTIYF
. | TRBJ1-1 | once | TRBV15 | TGTGCCACCAGCCGCAGTCGGGGAGGCACTGAAGCTTTCTTT | CATSRSRGGTEAFF
TRBD2 | TRBJ2-7 | few | TRBV28 | TGTGCCAGCAGTCCCGGGACTAGCGGGTCTGGAAGGTACGAGCAGTACTTC | CASSPGTSGSGRYEQYF
. | TRBJ2-1 | . | TRBV29-1 | TGCAGCCCTTCACTTCTGCGGGGCAGGAATGAGCAGTTCTTC | CSPSLLRGRNEQFF
. | TRBJ2-7 | . | TRBV30 | TGTGCCTGGAGTGTACAAACAGGATACGAGCAGTACTTC | CAWSVQTGYEQYF
. | TRBJ2-7 | . | TRBV4-3 | TGCGCCAGCAGCCGGACAGAAGGCTACGAGCAGTACTTC | CASSRTEGYEQYF
TRBD2 | TRBJ2-1 | . | TRBV7-3 | TGTGCCAGCAGCCAAGGACTAGCGGGAGTTACAGATGAGCAGTTCTTC | CASSQGLAGVTDEQFF
TRBD2 | TRBJ2-1 | . | TRBV20-1 | TGCAGTGCTAGTCCAGGTCTAGCGGGCCGGAATGAGCAGTTCTTC | CSASPGLAGRNEQFF
. | TRBJ1-3 | . | TRBV5-1 | TGCGCCAGCAGCTTGACAGTCTCTGGAAACACCATATATTTT | CASSLTVSGNTIYF
. | TRBJ1-1 | . | TRBV2 | TGTGCCAGCACGACTCGGGGGGGGTCGAACACTGAAGCTTTCTTT | CASTTRGGSNTEAFF
TRBD2 | TRBJ2-2 | . | TRBV28 | TGTGCCAGCAGGGGGGGAGGGTCGTGGAACACCGGGGAGCTGTTTTTT | CASRGGGSWNTGELFF
TRBD1 | TRBJ2-7 | . | TRBV4-1 | TGCGCCAGCAGCCATCAACCGGGGGCAGGGGGCGTAAATGACGAGCAGTACTTC | CASSHQPGAGGVNDEQYF
. | TRBJ1-5 | . | TRBV19 | TGTGCCAGTAGTATAGTACCGGGGAATCAGCCCCAGCATTTT | CASSIVPGNQPQHF
TRBD1 | TRBJ1-4 | . | TRBV5-1 | TGCGCCAGCACCAAAATGAATCCGGGACAGAATGAAAAACTGTTTTTT | CASTKMNPGQNEKLFF
. | TRBJ2-5 | . | TRBV6-5 | TGTGCCAGCAGCGCCTCCCTGCGGACCCAGTACTTC | CASSASLRTQYF
. | TRBJ2-5 | . | TRBV6-1 | TGTGCCAGCAGTCCAAGGGGCAGGAGGGAAGAGACCCAGTACTTC | CASSPRGRREETQYF
. | TRBJ2-1 | . | TRBV19 | TGTGCCAGTAAGGTCGGGGTGAGCTCCTACAATGAGCAGTTCTTC | CASKVGVSSYNEQFF
. | TRBJ2-7 | . | TRBV30 | TGTGCCTGGAGTGTAGGGAGCGGAGGGGCCTACGAGCAGTACTTC | CAWSVGSGGAYEQYF
. | TRBJ2-6 | . | TRBV4-1 | TGCGCCAGCAGCCCCCCGGGGTCTGGGGCCAACGTCCTGACTTTC | CASSPPGSGANVLTF
TRBD1 | TRBJ2-5 | . | TRBV7-2 | TGTGCCAGCAGCTCCCGGGACAGGGGGGTCAGGCAAGAGACCCAGTACTTC | CASSSRDRGVRQETQYF
. | TRBJ2-1 | once | TRBV5-1 | TGCGCCAGCAGCGGCGGGACTTCCTACAATGAGCAGTTCTTC | CASSGGTSYNEQFF
. | TRBJ2-7 | . | TRBV7-8 | TGTGCCAGCAGATTTGACAGATACCCCTACGAGCAGTACTTC | CASRFDRYPYEQYF
. | TRBJ1-2 | . | TRBV30 | TGTGCCTGGAGTGTACCGGTCACTTACTATGGCTACACCTTC | CAWSVPVTYYGYTF
TRBD2 | TRBJ2-5 | few | TRBV18 | TGTGCCAGCTCACCCTCTAGTAGGCAGCGGGAGTGGATGAGAGAGACCCAGTACTTC | CASSPSSRQREWMRETQYF
. | TRBJ2-5 | . | TRBV2 | TGTGCCAGCAGTGAGCTGGGGCGGCAAGAGACCCAGTACTTC | CASSELGRQETQYF
TRBD1 | TRBJ1-3 | . | TRBV5-5 | TGTGCCAGCAGCCCCGGGACAGTGACTGGGAACACCATATATTTT | CASSPGTVTGNTIYF
TRBD2 | TRBJ2-3 | . | TRBV6-6 | TGTGCCAGCCGGGGGGAGAGCGGCACAGATACGCAGTATTTT | CASRGESGTDTQYF
TRBD1 | TRBJ1-5 | . | TRBV6-5 | TGTGCCAGCAGGTCGGGACAGGGGGTGTTTGAGCCCCAGCATTTT | CASRSGQGVFEPQHF
TRBD1 | TRBJ2-7 | . | TRBV27 | TGTGCCAGCAGTTTGGGGAACAGGGGGCGCGTTGGTGAGCAGTACTTC | CASSLGNRGRVGEQYF
. | TRBJ2-1 | . | TRBV7-2 | TGTGCCAGCAGCTCGACGGCGGGGTCCTACAATGAGCAGTTCTTC | CASSSTAGSYNEQFF
. | TRBJ2-7 | . | TRBV19 | TGTGCCAGTAGCCAATTAAGGGGCAACGAGCAGTACTTC | CASSQLRGNEQYF
TRBD2 | TRBJ2-3 | . | TRBV7-6 | TGTGCCAGCAGCTTGGGTCTAGCGGGGCCCACAGATACGCAGTATTTT | CASSLGLAGPTDTQYF
. | TRBJ1-3 | . | TRBV29-1 | TGCAGCATTGGACAGTCTGGAAACACCATATATTTT | CSIGQSGNTIYF
. | TRBJ2-5 | medium-sized | TRBV28 | TGTGCCAGCAGCCGACTCTCGCAAGAGACCCAGTACTTC | CASSRLSQETQYF
. | TRBJ2-5 | . | TRBV10-2 | TGCGCCAGCAGTGAGCCAACAGGTTCAGGACTACCACGGGGGACCCAGTACTTC | CASSEPTGSGLPRGTQYF
. | TRBJ2-3 | . | TRBV6-5 | TGTGCCAGCAGTTACTCGGACACTAGCACAGATACGCAGTATTTT | CASSYSDTSTDTQYF
. | TRBJ1-6 | . | TRBV3-1/TRBV3-2 | TGTGCCAGCAGCCAGGGGGCATATAATTCACCCCTCCACTTT | CASSQGAYNSPLHF
. | TRBJ2-5 | . | TRBV18 | TGTGCCAGCTCACCAGACACCGACCGGCGGACCCAGTACTTC | CASSPDTDRRTQYF
. | TRBJ1-4 | . | TRBV6-6 | TGTGCCAGCAATCCACAGACAGCGACTGGAAAACTGTTTTTT | CASNPQTATGKLFF
TRBD2 | TRBJ2-1 | . | TRBV3-1/TRBV3-2 | TGTGCCAGCAGCCAACCGGGGGGGCGAGAGCAGTTCTTC | CASSQPGGREQFF
TRBD2 | TRBJ2-1 | . | TRBV18 | TGTGCCAGCTCACCACCCAGGGGTAGCGGGAGGGCCAACAATGAGCAGTTCTTC | CASSPPRGSGRANNEQFF
TRBD1 | TRBJ1-4 | . | TRBV5-1 | TGCGCCAGCAGCTTGATTGGACAGGGCGAAAAACTGTTTTTT | CASSLIGQGEKLFF
TRBD1 | TRBJ1-1 | . | TRBV12-5 | TGTGCTAGTGGTAAGGGACAGGGGAACACTGAAGCTTTCTTT | CASGKGQGNTEAFF
TRBD2 | TRBJ2-7 | few | TRBV2 | TGTGCCAGCAGTGAAGAAGGGAGGGGTCCCGAGCAGTACTTC | CASSEEGRGPEQYF
. | TRBJ1-1 | . | TRBV6-1 | TGTGCCAGCAGTGAAACCGGGAGCACTGAAGCTTTCTTT | CASSETGSTEAFF
. | TRBJ2-2 | . | TRBV15 | TGTGCCACCAGCAGAGATCTCACCGGGGAGCTGTTTTTT | CATSRDLTGELFF